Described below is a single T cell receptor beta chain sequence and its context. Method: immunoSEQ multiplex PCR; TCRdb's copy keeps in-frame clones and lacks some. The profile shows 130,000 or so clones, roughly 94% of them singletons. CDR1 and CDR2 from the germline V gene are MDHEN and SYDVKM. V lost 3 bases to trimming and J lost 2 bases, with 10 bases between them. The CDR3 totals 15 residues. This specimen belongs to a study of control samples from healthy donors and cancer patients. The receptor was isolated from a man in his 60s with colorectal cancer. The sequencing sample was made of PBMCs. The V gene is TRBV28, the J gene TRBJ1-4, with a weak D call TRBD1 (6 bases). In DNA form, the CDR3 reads TGTGCCAGCAGTTTGGGGGGCGGGACTAATGAAAAACTGTTTTTT. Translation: CASSLGGGTNEKLFF.